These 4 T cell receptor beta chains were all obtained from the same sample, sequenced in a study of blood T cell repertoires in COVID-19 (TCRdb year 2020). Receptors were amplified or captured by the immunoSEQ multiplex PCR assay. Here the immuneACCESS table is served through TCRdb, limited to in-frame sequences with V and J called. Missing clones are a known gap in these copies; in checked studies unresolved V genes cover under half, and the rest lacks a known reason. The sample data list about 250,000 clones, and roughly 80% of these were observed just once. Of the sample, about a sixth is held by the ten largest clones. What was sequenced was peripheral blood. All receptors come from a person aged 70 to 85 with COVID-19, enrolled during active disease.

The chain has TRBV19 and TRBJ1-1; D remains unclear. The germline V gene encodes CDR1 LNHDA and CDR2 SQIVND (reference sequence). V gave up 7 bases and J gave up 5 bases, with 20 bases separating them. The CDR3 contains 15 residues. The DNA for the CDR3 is TGTGCCAGTACCCTCAGTCCGGGAGCCAGGACTGAAGCTTTCTTT. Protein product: CASTLSPGARTEAFF.

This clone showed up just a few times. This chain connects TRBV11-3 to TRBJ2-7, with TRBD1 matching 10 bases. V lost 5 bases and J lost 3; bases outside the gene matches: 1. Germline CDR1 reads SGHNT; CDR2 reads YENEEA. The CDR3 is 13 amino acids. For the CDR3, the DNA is TGTGCCAGCAGCGGACAGGGGGACTACGAGCAGTACTTC. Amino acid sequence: CASSGQGDYEQYF.

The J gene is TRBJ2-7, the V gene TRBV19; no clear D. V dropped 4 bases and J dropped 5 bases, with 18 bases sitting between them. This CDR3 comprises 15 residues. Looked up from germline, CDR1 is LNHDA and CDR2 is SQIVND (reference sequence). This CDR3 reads CASSNLAPAYHEQYF. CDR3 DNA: TGTGCCAGTAGTAACCTCGCCCCTGCGTACCACGAGCAGTACTTC.

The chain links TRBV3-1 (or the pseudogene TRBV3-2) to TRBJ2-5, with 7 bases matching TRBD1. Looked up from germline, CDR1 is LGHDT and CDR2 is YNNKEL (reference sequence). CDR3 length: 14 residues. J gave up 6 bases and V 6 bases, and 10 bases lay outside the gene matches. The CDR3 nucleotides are TGTGCCAGCAGTCCGACAGGGCGGTTTCAGACCCAGTACTTC. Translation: CASSPTGRFQTQYF.